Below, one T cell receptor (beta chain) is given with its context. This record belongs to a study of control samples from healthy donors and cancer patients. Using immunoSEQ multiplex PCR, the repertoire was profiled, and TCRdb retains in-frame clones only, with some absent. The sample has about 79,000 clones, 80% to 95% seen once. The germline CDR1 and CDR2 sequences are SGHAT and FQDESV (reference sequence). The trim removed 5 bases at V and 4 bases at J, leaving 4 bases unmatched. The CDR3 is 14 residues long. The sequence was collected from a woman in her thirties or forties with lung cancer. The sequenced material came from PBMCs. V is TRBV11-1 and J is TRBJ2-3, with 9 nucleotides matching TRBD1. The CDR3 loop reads CASSGRTGADTQYF. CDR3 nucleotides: TGTGCCAGCAGCGGACGGACAGGGGCAGATACGCAGTATTTT.